This entry features one TCR beta chain sequence. Sequencing was performed with immunoSEQ multiplex PCR; in TCRdb, only in-frame clones are kept and a portion is missing. The table includes tens of thousands of clones, 75% to 90% detected once. This sample is drawn from a study of OX40 agonist ivuxolimab in advanced cancers. The CDR3 consists of 14 residues. Germline CDR1 and CDR2: SNHLY and FYNNEI. Trimming cost V 10 bases and J 4 bases, with 16 bases left between them. The sequenced sample was CD4+ or CD8+ T cells sorted from blood, obtained in a trial of the OX40 agonist ivuxolimab. J is TRBJ1-4 and V is TRBV2, with D unresolved. The TCR was taken from an adult with an advanced solid tumor such as melanoma, head and neck, liver or kidney cancer. The CDR3, as DNA: TGTGCCACCTCTACCCATTCTAATAATGAAAAACTGTTTTTT. The encoded protein is CATSTHSNNEKLFF.